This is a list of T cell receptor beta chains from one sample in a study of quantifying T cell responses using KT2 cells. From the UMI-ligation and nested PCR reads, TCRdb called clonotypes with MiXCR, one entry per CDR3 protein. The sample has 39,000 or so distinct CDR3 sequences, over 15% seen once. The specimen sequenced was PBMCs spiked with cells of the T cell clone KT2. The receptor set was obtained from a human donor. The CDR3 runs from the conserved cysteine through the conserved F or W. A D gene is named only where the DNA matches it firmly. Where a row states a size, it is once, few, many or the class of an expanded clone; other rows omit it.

CDR3aa: CAISTGGTEAFF; CDR3nt: TGTGCCATCTCGACAGGGGGAACTGAAGCTTTCTTT; abundance: once; j_gene: TRBJ1-1; d_gene: TRBD1; v_gene: TRBV10-3; len: 12
CDR3aa: CASSDGGTTDTQYF; CDR3nt: TGTGCCAGCAGTGACGGCGGAACCACAGATACGCAGTATTTT; abundance: many; j_gene: TRBJ2-3; d_gene: -; v_gene: TRBV6-1; len: 14
CDR3aa: CASSLFCLCGYTF; CDR3nt: TGTGCCAGCAGCTTGTTCTGTTTGTGTGGCTACACCTTC; abundance: -; j_gene: TRBJ1-2; d_gene: -; v_gene: TRBV5-8; len: 13
CDR3aa: CSADGRGGTLIATQYF; CDR3nt: TGCAGTGCCGACGGGCGGGGTGGTACCCTGATAGCTACGCAGTATTTT; abundance: few; j_gene: TRBJ2-3; d_gene: -; v_gene: TRBV20-1; len: 16
CDR3aa: CASRVSGGRGYEQYF; CDR3nt: TGTGCCAGCAGGGTATCTGGCGGGAGGGGTTACGAGCAGTACTTC; abundance: -; j_gene: TRBJ2-7; d_gene: TRBD2; v_gene: TRBV4-2; len: 15
CDR3aa: CASCVAAWDHPANYGYTF; CDR3nt: TGTGCCAGCTGTGTCGCCGCATGGGACCACCCCGCTAACTATGGCTACACCTTC; abundance: once; j_gene: TRBJ1-2; d_gene: -; v_gene: TRBV5-6; len: 18
CDR3aa: CASSLDGEAFF; CDR3nt: TGTGCCAGCAGCTTAGACGGGGAAGCTTTCTTT; abundance: -; j_gene: TRBJ1-1; d_gene: -; v_gene: TRBV7-2; len: 11
CDR3aa: CASARGRTNYNEQFF; CDR3nt: TGTGCCAGCGCCCGGGGGCGCACCAATTACAATGAGCAGTTCTTC; abundance: few; j_gene: TRBJ2-1; d_gene: -; v_gene: TRBV12-3/TRBV12-4; len: 15
CDR3aa: CASQKREGGHEQYF; CDR3nt: TGTGCCAGCCAAAAGCGGGAGGGAGGTCACGAGCAGTACTTC; abundance: few; j_gene: TRBJ2-7; d_gene: TRBD2; v_gene: TRBV6-2/TRBV6-3; len: 14
CDR3aa: CASSLAGSSLGEKLFF; CDR3nt: TGCGCCAGCAGCTTGGCAGGTTCATCGCTGGGGGAAAAACTGTTTTTT; abundance: few; j_gene: TRBJ1-4; d_gene: -; v_gene: TRBV5-1; len: 16